This is a list of T cell receptor beta chains from one sample in a study of T cells in tuberculosis. Profiling relied on immunoSEQ multiplex PCR, and the TCRdb table lists in-frame clones only, not all of them. The data hold 30,000 or so clones, with roughly 90% observed a single time. The sample comprised PBMCs. These receptors were obtained from a donor between 10 and 35 years old with latent tuberculosis or without tuberculosis infection. Both conserved end residues are part of each CDR3. D genes are given only for firm matches. Clone size is given for some rows only: seen once, a few or many times, or a class if the clone is expanded.

v_call: TRBV6-5; cdr3_length: 16; clone_size: -; j_call: TRBJ1-3; d_call: -; cdr3_nt: TGTGCCAGCAGTTACTCGTTTGGGGGGACTGGAAACACCATATATTTT; cdr3_aa: CASSYSFGGTGNTIYF
v_call: TRBV19; cdr3_length: 15; clone_size: -; j_call: TRBJ2-3; d_call: TRBD1; cdr3_nt: TGTGCCAGTAGTCCGGGACAGGGCCCCACAGATACGCAGTATTTT; cdr3_aa: CASSPGQGPTDTQYF
v_call: TRBV25-1; cdr3_length: 14; clone_size: -; j_call: TRBJ2-7; d_call: TRBD2; cdr3_nt: TGTGCCAGCAGTGAGGGAGCGGGGTCCTACGAGCAGTACTTC; cdr3_aa: CASSEGAGSYEQYF
v_call: TRBV10-2; cdr3_length: 16; clone_size: -; j_call: TRBJ2-3; d_call: TRBD2; cdr3_nt: TGCGCCAGCAGTGCCTACACTAGCGGGGGGGCAGATACGCAGTATTTT; cdr3_aa: CASSAYTSGGADTQYF
v_call: TRBV2; cdr3_length: 14; clone_size: once; j_call: TRBJ2-3; d_call: -; cdr3_nt: TGTGCCAGCAGTGGTGGACTTCCCGGTGATACGCAGTATTTT; cdr3_aa: CASSGGLPGDTQYF
v_call: TRBV28; cdr3_length: 15; clone_size: -; j_call: TRBJ2-3; d_call: TRBD1; cdr3_nt: TGTGCCAGCAGTCCGGGACAGGGGGCTGGAGATACGCAGTATTTT; cdr3_aa: CASSPGQGAGDTQYF
v_call: TRBV4-1; cdr3_length: 13; clone_size: -; j_call: TRBJ2-1; d_call: -; cdr3_nt: TGCGCCAGCAGCCAAGTCAGGGTCAATGAGCAGTTCTTC; cdr3_aa: CASSQVRVNEQFF
v_call: TRBV5-4; cdr3_length: 13; clone_size: -; j_call: TRBJ2-7; d_call: TRBD2; cdr3_nt: TGTGCCAGCAGCTCCGGGGAGGGGCTCGAGCAGTACTTC; cdr3_aa: CASSSGEGLEQYF
v_call: TRBV2; cdr3_length: 13; clone_size: -; j_call: TRBJ1-1; d_call: -; cdr3_nt: TGTGCCAGCAGTGAAGGTTGGCACACTGAAGCTTTCTTT; cdr3_aa: CASSEGWHTEAFF
v_call: TRBV6-1; cdr3_length: 15; clone_size: -; j_call: TRBJ2-7; d_call: TRBD2; cdr3_nt: TGTGCCAGCAGTGAAGTAGCGGGGGGCCTGATCGAGCAGTACTTC; cdr3_aa: CASSEVAGGLIEQYF
v_call: TRBV4-3; cdr3_length: 15; clone_size: -; j_call: TRBJ2-3; d_call: -; cdr3_nt: TGCGCCAGCAGCCGCCGACCAGGGGGCACAGATACGCAGTATTTT; cdr3_aa: CASSRRPGGTDTQYF
v_call: TRBV7-9; cdr3_length: 16; clone_size: -; j_call: TRBJ2-3; d_call: -; cdr3_nt: TGTGCCAGCAGCTTAGAAGGCAGGGGGGGCACAGATACGCAGTATTTT; cdr3_aa: CASSLEGRGGTDTQYF
v_call: TRBV29-1; cdr3_length: 11; clone_size: -; j_call: TRBJ2-3; d_call: -; cdr3_nt: TGCAGCGTGAGAGGGCCAGATACGCAGTATTTT; cdr3_aa: CSVRGPDTQYF
v_call: TRBV5-1; cdr3_length: 15; clone_size: -; j_call: TRBJ2-2; d_call: TRBD2; cdr3_nt: TGCGCCAGCAGCTTCACTAGCGGGGGGACCGGGGAGCTGTTTTTT; cdr3_aa: CASSFTSGGTGELFF
v_call: TRBV5-4; cdr3_length: 13; clone_size: -; j_call: TRBJ2-7; d_call: -; cdr3_nt: TGTGCCAGCAGCTTGTCTGGGGGCGACGAGCAGTACTTC; cdr3_aa: CASSLSGGDEQYF
v_call: TRBV28; cdr3_length: 12; clone_size: once; j_call: TRBJ2-7; d_call: -; cdr3_nt: TGTGCCAGCAGGAACCAGGCCTACGAGCAGTACTTC; cdr3_aa: CASRNQAYEQYF
v_call: TRBV14; cdr3_length: 13; clone_size: -; j_call: TRBJ2-2; d_call: TRBD1; cdr3_nt: TGTGCCAGCAGCCGAGACAGGGGTGGGGAGCTGTTTTTT; cdr3_aa: CASSRDRGGELFF
v_call: TRBV7-2; cdr3_length: 16; clone_size: -; j_call: TRBJ2-1; d_call: TRBD2; cdr3_nt: TGTGCCAGCAGCTCCTGGAGCGGGGGGGCCATCAATGAGCAGTTCTTC; cdr3_aa: CASSSWSGGAINEQFF
v_call: TRBV12-5; cdr3_length: 15; clone_size: -; j_call: TRBJ2-7; d_call: -; cdr3_nt: TGTGCTAGTGGACACAGGACAGGGACTACCTACGAGCAGTACTTC; cdr3_aa: CASGHRTGTTYEQYF
v_call: TRBV6-1; cdr3_length: 15; clone_size: -; j_call: TRBJ1-4; d_call: -; cdr3_nt: TGTGCCAGCAGCGGGGGGGTAAGAACTAATGAAAAACTGTTTTTT; cdr3_aa: CASSGGVRTNEKLFF
v_call: TRBV7-2; cdr3_length: 13; clone_size: -; j_call: TRBJ2-7; d_call: -; cdr3_nt: TGTGCCAGCAGCTTAACGGGGTACGACGAGCAGTACTTC; cdr3_aa: CASSLTGYDEQYF
v_call: TRBV4-1; cdr3_length: 13; clone_size: -; j_call: TRBJ1-1; d_call: -; cdr3_nt: TGCGCCAGCAGCCCGGACAGTGGGACTGAAGCTTTCTTT; cdr3_aa: CASSPDSGTEAFF
v_call: TRBV11-2; cdr3_length: 15; clone_size: -; j_call: TRBJ1-1; d_call: -; cdr3_nt: TGTGCCAGCAGCTCAGGGGCTTTTGTGAACACTGAAGCTTTCTTT; cdr3_aa: CASSSGAFVNTEAFF
v_call: TRBV6-4; cdr3_length: 16; clone_size: -; j_call: TRBJ2-3; d_call: TRBD1; cdr3_nt: TGTGCCAGCAGTGCCGGCAGGGGGTTGGCAACAGATACGCAGTATTTT; cdr3_aa: CASSAGRGLATDTQYF
v_call: TRBV5-5; cdr3_length: 15; clone_size: few; j_call: TRBJ1-6; d_call: -; cdr3_nt: TGTGCCAGCAGCCGTACGGGGGACCTTTGGTCACCCCTCCACTTT; cdr3_aa: CASSRTGDLWSPLHF
v_call: TRBV7-2; cdr3_length: 12; clone_size: once; j_call: TRBJ2-1; d_call: -; cdr3_nt: TGTGCCAGCAGCTTAGCTCTCAATGAGCAGTTCTTC; cdr3_aa: CASSLALNEQFF
v_call: TRBV4-2; cdr3_length: 15; clone_size: once; j_call: TRBJ2-5; d_call: TRBD2; cdr3_nt: TGTGCCAGCAGCCAAGAACTAGCGGGGCCAGAGACCCAGTACTTC; cdr3_aa: CASSQELAGPETQYF
v_call: TRBV4-3; cdr3_length: 15; clone_size: -; j_call: TRBJ1-2; d_call: -; cdr3_nt: TGCGCCAGCAGCCCGGGTGGCAGGGGAAGGTATGGCTACACCTTC; cdr3_aa: CASSPGGRGRYGYTF
v_call: TRBV27; cdr3_length: 17; clone_size: -; j_call: TRBJ2-7; d_call: -; cdr3_nt: TGTGCCAGCAGTTTTTTTCCCCCGCTTCTCAGCTCCTACGAGCAGTACTTC; cdr3_aa: CASSFFPPLLSSYEQYF
v_call: TRBV19; cdr3_length: 15; clone_size: -; j_call: TRBJ1-5; d_call: -; cdr3_nt: TGTGCCAGTAGTATAGAGGGCAGGTGGGTTAGTCCCCAGCATTTT; cdr3_aa: CASSIEGRWVSPQHF
v_call: TRBV2; cdr3_length: 15; clone_size: -; j_call: TRBJ2-2; d_call: TRBD2; cdr3_nt: TGTGCCAGCAGTCCCACGACTAGCATCCCCGGGGAGCTGTTTTTT; cdr3_aa: CASSPTTSIPGELFF
v_call: TRBV11-2; cdr3_length: 15; clone_size: few; j_call: TRBJ1-1; d_call: -; cdr3_nt: TGTGCCAGCACCGGGACCGGGGGATTCGGCACTGAAGCTTTCTTT; cdr3_aa: CASTGTGGFGTEAFF
v_call: TRBV5-6; cdr3_length: 15; clone_size: -; j_call: TRBJ2-7; d_call: TRBD2; cdr3_nt: TGTGCCAGCAGCTGGGGCGGGGGTCCCGCGGGGGAGCAGTACTTC; cdr3_aa: CASSWGGGPAGEQYF
v_call: TRBV6-5; cdr3_length: 12; clone_size: -; j_call: TRBJ2-2; d_call: -; cdr3_nt: TGTGCCAGCAGTTCAGTCACCGGGGAGCTGTTTTTT; cdr3_aa: CASSSVTGELFF
v_call: TRBV7-2; cdr3_length: 14; clone_size: -; j_call: TRBJ1-1; d_call: -; cdr3_nt: TGTGCCAGCAGCTTAGACCCAGTGATCACTGAAGCTTTCTTT; cdr3_aa: CASSLDPVITEAFF
v_call: TRBV27; cdr3_length: 15; clone_size: -; j_call: TRBJ2-3; d_call: -; cdr3_nt: TGTGCCAGCAGTTTATATGCCTGGCCAACAGATACGCAGTATTTT; cdr3_aa: CASSLYAWPTDTQYF
v_call: TRBV27; cdr3_length: 14; clone_size: -; j_call: TRBJ2-1; d_call: TRBD1; cdr3_nt: TGTGCCAGCAGTTTCCAGGGGGTTAACAATGAGCAGTTCTTC; cdr3_aa: CASSFQGVNNEQFF
v_call: TRBV4-1; cdr3_length: 18; clone_size: -; j_call: TRBJ1-4; d_call: -; cdr3_nt: TGCGCCAGCAGCCCCAGAGGGACTGTTTATGCAACTAATGAAAAACTGTTTTTT; cdr3_aa: CASSPRGTVYATNEKLFF